Shown below are 24 T cell receptor beta chains from a single sample sequenced in a study of CD8 T cells in ankylosing spondylitis. TCRdb reprocessed the 5' RACE reads with MiXCR, giving one entry per CDR3 protein. Of hundreds of thousands of distinct CDR3 sequences in the sample, roughly 13% were seen once. Whole-study results and caveats: Blood from ankylosing spondylitis patients appeared to carry a characteristic roughly 8-variant TCR beta motif.

For these receptors, no antigen is known. Sequenced: blood, either unsorted or a sorted T cell fraction (not recorded which). These receptors were collected from a male donor with ankylosing spondylitis.

On this clonotype itself: A much bigger clone sits one base away, suggesting this may be a read error. The chain carries TRBV12-3 or TRBV12-4 and TRBJ2-5, with 8 bases identical to TRBD2. The CDR3 consists of 18 residues. The CDR3 DNA sequence: TGTGCCTGCAGTTCCTCCCAACTACTAGCGGCCAGACGAAAGACCCAGTACTTC. Residues: CACSSSQLLAARRKTQYF.

This rearrangement joins TRBV11-2 to TRBJ2-5, with 7 nucleotides matching TRBD2. CDR3 length equals 13 residues. Germline trimming cut 5 bases from V and 5 bases from J; bases unmatched to any gene: 5. CDR1 is SGHAT, CDR2 FQNNGV, per germline. The CDR3 sequence: CASSGPGGETQYF. CDR3 DNA sequence: TGTGCCAGCAGCGGCCCGGGGGGTGAGACCCAGTACTTC.

The genes are TRBV4-1 and TRBJ2-1; D is undetermined. Trimming pared 3 bases from V and 8 bases from J, leaving 8 bases between. The CDR3 sequence is 12 residues long. Germline values: CDR1 MGHRA, CDR2 YSYEKL. CDR3 residues: CASSQQRYEQFF. CDR3 nucleotides: TGCGCCAGCAGCCAGCAGCGCTATGAGCAGTTCTTC.

The chain combines TRBV20-1 with TRBJ2-5; 13 nucleotides agree with TRBD2. In germline, CDR1 is DFQATT, CDR2 SNEGSKA (reference sequence). This CDR3 has 15 amino acids. CDR3 residues: CSTRTSGSDSETQYF. Written as DNA, the CDR3 is TGCAGCACCAGGACTAGCGGGAGTGATTCGGAGACCCAGTACTTC.

The V call is TRBV11-3, the J call TRBJ2-1, with D unclear. The V end was cut by 5 bases, the J end by 1 base, with 12 bases between. CDR3 length: 15 amino acids. Germline CDR1 and CDR2: SGHNT and YENEEA. The CDR3 DNA is TGTGCCAGCAGCCCCCGACGGAGTTCCTACAATGAGCAGTTCTTC. Translation: CASSPRRSSYNEQFF. The variable domain in full, completed from reference TRBV11-3 and TRBJ2-1, reads EAGVVQSPRYKIIEKKQPVAFWCNPISGHNTLYWYLQNLGQGPELLIRYENEEAVDDSQLPKDRFSAERLKGVDSTLKIQPAELGDSAVYLCASSPRRSSYNEQFFGPGTRLTVL.

At least ten counts were recorded for this clonotype. This rearrangement joins TRBV7-6 to TRBJ2-7; the D gene is possibly TRBD2 (7 bases). This CDR3 region has 16 residues. Germline CDR1 and CDR2: SGHVS and FNYEAQ. V lost 5 bases and J lost 8, with 25 bases in between. The CDR3, as DNA: TGTGCCAGCAGCGGAAGGGGGGGCGAGAGGGCTTACCAGCAGTACTTC. Translation: CASSGRGGERAYQQYF.

The CDR3 nucleotides are TGCAGTGCTAGAGGGTGGGGGGAGTTAGCGGGAGGTAGGAATGAGCAGTTCTTC. This gives the protein CSARGWGELAGGRNEQFF. V usage is TRBV20-1 and J usage is TRBJ2-1; 10 bases line up with TRBD2. The V and J ends lost 1 base and 7 bases, in that order; junction bases with no gene match: 16. The germline V gene has CDR1 DFQATT and CDR2 SNEGSKA (reference sequence). This CDR3 comprises 18 residues.

The chain is built from TRBV29-1 and TRBJ2-7, with D maybe TRBD2 (5 bases). Germline values: CDR1 SQVTM, CDR2 ANQGSEA. The CDR3 is made up of 13 amino acids. With 4 bases removed from V and 0 bases from J, the gap between germline ends came to 10 bases. The CDR3 spells CSVARDSSYEQYF. The CDR3 DNA is TGCAGCGTTGCTCGGGATAGCTCCTACGAGCAGTACTTC.

This clonotype was found a few times. This sequence joins TRBV20-1 and TRBJ2-3; the match to TRBD2 covers 7 bases. V trimming: 0 bases; J trimming: 1 base; junction bases outside the gene matches: 4. Germline lookup yields CDR1 DFQATT and CDR2 SNEGSKA (reference sequence). CDR3 size: 15 residues. The CDR3 spells CSARDSSGGTDTQYF. For the CDR3, the DNA is TGCAGTGCTAGAGATTCCAGCGGGGGCACAGATACGCAGTATTTT.

The V and J genes are TRBV20-1 and TRBJ2-5; unclear D gene. V was cut by 5 bases and J by 1 base, with 17 bases left in between. The CDR3 is 15 residues long. Per the germline V gene, CDR1 is DFQATT and CDR2 is SNEGSKA (reference sequence). The CDR3 region is CSAGRRDWLQETQYF. The DNA of the CDR3 is TGCAGTGCTGGCCGCCGCGACTGGCTCCAAGAGACCCAGTACTTC.

The chain combines TRBV11-2 with TRBJ2-7; D unclear. The CDR3 extends over 14 amino acids. Deletions cut 1 base from V and 0 bases from J, with 7 bases between. Germline V lookup: CDR1 SGHAT, CDR2 FQNNGV. This CDR3 is CASSLAFGSYEQYF. CDR3 sequence (DNA): TGTGCCAGCAGCTTAGCTTTCGGCTCCTACGAGCAGTACTTC.

The chain employs TRBV18 and TRBJ1-1; 7 positions match TRBD1. This CDR3 has 15 amino acids. Germline trimming cut 4 bases from V and 5 bases from J; bases unmatched to any gene: 10. Looked up from germline, CDR1 is KGHSH and CDR2 is LQKENI. The CDR3 region has the DNA TGTGCCAGCTCACAAGGACAGGTTGAGAGGACTGAAGCTTTCTTT. This codes for CASSQGQVERTEAFF.

This clonotype has just a few counts. The V gene is TRBV2, the J gene TRBJ2-1; 10 positions agree with TRBD2. Per the germline V gene, CDR1 is SNHLY and CDR2 is FYNNEI. The CDR3 runs to 15 residues. Germline trimming cut 7 bases from V and 6 bases from J; bases unmatched to any gene: 9. For the CDR3, the DNA is TGTGCCAGCATGAAAGGGACTAGCGCCTTCAATGAGCAGTTCTTC. Its protein product is CASMKGTSAFNEQFF.

The V gene is TRBV11-3, the J gene TRBJ1-6; D is ambiguous. CDR1 and CDR2 from the germline V gene are SGHNT and YENEEA. The CDR3 loop spans 15 amino acids. V lost 4 bases to trimming and J lost 9 bases, with 16 bases between them. CDR3 region: CASSSTPVRGSPLHF. The CDR3 DNA is TGTGCCAGCAGCTCCACTCCCGTACGGGGTTCACCCCTCCACTTT.

This sequence joins TRBV5-5 and TRBJ1-1; D not certain. The CDR3 spans 16 residues. Trimming took off 1 base at V and 2 bases at J, with 15 bases between the two ends. Germline assignment: CDR1 SGHKS and CDR2 YYEKEE (reference sequence). Here the CDR3 reads CASSLLGNLDNTEAFF. The CDR3 coding sequence is TGTGCCAGCAGCTTGTTGGGGAATTTGGATAACACTGAAGCTTTCTTT.

This rearrangement joins TRBV5-1 to TRBJ1-1; D possibly corresponds to TRBD1 (6 bases). Germline lookup yields CDR1 SGHRS and CDR2 YFSETQ. The CDR3 is 15 residues long. Trimming left V 6 bases short and J 6 bases short, with 21 bases between. The CDR3 DNA reads as TGCGCCAGCATCGGTACAGGGATGGGAAGGCCTGAAGCTTTCTTT. Residues: CASIGTGMGRPEAFF.

This clonotype appeared a few times. The chain uses TRBV5-6 and TRBJ2-1; 15 bases fit TRBD2. Trimming took 4 bases from V and 7 from J; bases not matched to a gene: 6. The germline V gene has CDR1 SGHDT and CDR2 YYEEEE. The CDR3 covers 16 residues. The DNA for the CDR3 is TGTGCCAGCAGCGGGGGGACTAGCGGGAGGTCGAATGAGCAGTTCTTC. It is translated as CASSGGTSGRSNEQFF.

V usage is TRBV6-5 and J usage is TRBJ1-6; D is unresolved. The CDR3 is made up of 15 amino acids. The V gene lost 6 bases and the J gene lost 0 bases, with 9 bases spanning the gap. Looked up from germline, CDR1 is MNHEY and CDR2 is SVGAGI. The CDR3 region is CASRLVSSYNSPLHF. The DNA of the CDR3 is TGTGCCAGCAGACTCGTGAGCTCCTATAATTCACCCCTCCACTTT.

This clonotype has a single count. The chain is built from TRBV11-2 and TRBJ2-1; possible D gene TRBD1, 5 bases. Trimming removed 0 bases from V and 3 bases from J, with 12 bases in between. The germline V gene encodes CDR1 SGHAT and CDR2 FQNNGV. CDR3 length: 16 amino acids. For the CDR3, the DNA is TGTGCCAGCAGCTTAGAGATTGCAGGGTACTACAATGAGCAGTTCTTC. Protein sequence: CASSLEIAGYYNEQFF.

In this sample, this clonotype turned up a few times. The V call is TRBV20-1, the J call TRBJ1-3; D might be TRBD1 (5 bases). The CDR3 spans 13 residues. Germline-derived CDR1 and CDR2 are DFQATT and SNEGSKA (reference sequence). V was clipped by 5 bases and J by 4 bases, with 12 bases between them. This chain's CDR3 is CSAPGTEGNTIYF. CDR3 in DNA: TGCAGTGCTCCCGGGACGGAAGGAAACACCATATATTTT.

This clonotype was seen more than once but under ten times. The chain has TRBV5-1 and TRBJ2-7; TRBD1 matches 9 bases. Per germline, CDR1 SGHRS and CDR2 YFSETQ. Trimming at V came to 5 bases and at J to 6 bases, leaving 9 bases not matched to a gene. The CDR3 sequence is 14 residues long. The CDR3 DNA reads TGCGCCAGCAGAAGGGACAGGGTTCTGAGCGAGCAGTACTTC. Translation: CASRRDRVLSEQYF.

This clonotype was counted a few times. The rearrangement uses TRBV5-1 and TRBJ1-4; a weak D match, TRBD1 (5 bases). Germline V lookup: CDR1 SGHRS, CDR2 YFSETQ. This CDR3 region has 16 residues. Trimming shortened V by 3 bases and J by 8 bases, and 20 bases separated the two germline ends. CDR3 sequence reads: CASSSLGGWGGEKLFF. The CDR3 coding sequence is TGCGCCAGCAGCTCACTCGGGGGATGGGGTGGCGAAAAACTGTTTTTT.

This clonotype was seen a handful of times. The chain carries TRBV7-9 and TRBJ1-3, with a possible D match to TRBD1 (5 bases). Germline V gene sequence: CDR1 SEHNR, CDR2 FQNEAQ (reference sequence). This CDR3 is 13 amino acids long. The V gene lost 6 bases and the J gene lost 2 bases, with 8 bases spanning the gap. The chain's CDR3 is CASRQATGNTIYF. The CDR3, as DNA: TGTGCCAGCAGACAGGCAACTGGAAACACCATATATTTT. Filled out from reference TRBV7-9 and TRBJ1-3, the complete variable domain reads DTGVSQNPRHKITKRGQNVTFRCDPISEHNRLYWYRQTLGQGPEFLTYFQNEAQLEKSRLLSDRFSAERPKGSFSTLEIQRTEQGDSAMYLCASRQATGNTIYFGEGSWLTVV.

Ten or more counts support this clonotype. The chain couples TRBV4-1 to TRBJ1-1; maybe TRBD1 (5 bases). V was clipped by 3 bases and J by 5 bases, with 10 bases between them. The length of the CDR3 is 13 residues. CDR1 MGHRA and CDR2 YSYEKL come from the germline V gene. CDR3 residues: CASSHVGGTEAFF. The CDR3 DNA reads TGCGCCAGCAGCCATGTGGGGGGGACTGAAGCTTTCTTT.